These 25 T cell receptor beta chains originate from one sample sequenced in a study of molecular identifiers for immune sequencing clone quantification. TCRdb re-analysed the PCR reads in MiXCR, keeping a single row per CDR3 protein. The sample has some 91,000 distinct CDR3 sequences, 24% seen once; the top ten hold 0.85% to 1%. Sequencing was carried out using naive CD8+ T cells from blood, with Jurkat cell RNA spiked in. Sample subset: FACS-sorted CD8+CD4-CCR7+CD45RA+ naive T cells. The receptors derive from a human donor in good health. Some libraries in this study had Jurkat cell RNA spiked in.

A remark on this clonotype: Mismatch with germline at one junction end may stem from a read error. The chain uses TRBV9 and TRBJ2-3, with D perhaps matching TRBD2 (7 bases). Germline loops: CDR1 SGDLS, CDR2 YYNGEE. This CDR3 is built from 15 residues. The CDR3 DNA follows: TGTGCCCGCAGCGTGGGGGGGCTATTGGCAGATACGCAGTATTTT. Its translation: CARSVGGLLADTQYF.

On this clonotype itself: A clone one base away is much larger, so this may be a read error. The chain uses TRBV28 and TRBJ2-1; 7 bases fit TRBD2. This CDR3 region has 14 residues. Per the germline V gene, CDR1 is MDHEN and CDR2 is SYDVKM. Here the CDR3 DNA reads TGTGCCTGCAGTTTACGGACTAGCTACAATGAGCAGTTCTTC. It is translated as CACSLRTSYNEQFF.

The table lists this clonotype with a few counts. The rearrangement uses TRBV2 and TRBJ1-1; D ambiguous. Trimming shortened V by 4 bases and J by 0 bases, and 6 bases separated the two germline ends. Germline V gene sequence: CDR1 SNHLY, CDR2 FYNNEI. This CDR3 contains 13 residues. The CDR3 spells CASSGIMNTEAFF. As DNA, the CDR3 is TGTGCCAGCAGTGGTATAATGAACACTGAAGCTTTCTTT. Full variable domain (rest looked up from reference TRBV2 and TRBJ1-1): EPEVTQTPSHQVTQMGQEVILRCVPISNHLYFYWYRQILGQKVEFLVSFYNNEISEKSEIFDDQFSVERPDGSNFTLKIRSTKLEDSAMYFCASSGIMNTEAFFGQGTRLTVV.

This clonotype was found many times. The V gene is TRBV7-9, the J gene TRBJ1-1, with D unclear. Germline values: CDR1 SEHNR, CDR2 FQNEAQ (reference sequence). V lost 5 bases to trimming and J lost 4 bases, with 14 bases between them. This CDR3 has 14 amino acids. This CDR3 reads CASSPVSTGTEAFF. For the CDR3, the DNA is TGTGCCAGCAGCCCCGTATCGACGGGCACTGAAGCTTTCTTT.

The gene calls are TRBV9 and TRBJ2-1; 9 positions match TRBD2. V trimming: 7 bases; J trimming: 0 bases; junction bases outside the gene matches: 11. Germline loops: CDR1 SGDLS, CDR2 YYNGEE. The CDR3 runs 17 residues. The CDR3 nucleotides are TGTGCCAGCGGGGGGAGCGGGAGGCCAAGCTCCTACAATGAGCAGTTCTTC. As protein: CASGGSGRPSSYNEQFF.

This clonotype was detected many times. V and J are TRBV6-2 or TRBV6-3 and TRBJ1-5; 9 bases align to TRBD1. Trimming at V came to 10 bases and at J to 6 bases, leaving 10 bases not matched to a gene. The CDR3 covers 14 residues. Germline values: CDR1 MNHEY, CDR2 SVGEGT. This chain's CDR3 is CATTGTGLGQPQHF. In DNA, the CDR3 is TGTGCCACCACCGGGACAGGGTTAGGTCAGCCCCAGCATTTT.

Many counts were recorded for this clonotype. The chain carries TRBV7-9 and TRBJ2-7; no clear D. Germline CDR1 and CDR2: SEHNR and FQNEAQ (reference sequence). Trimming removed 6 bases at V and 3 bases at J, with 9 bases between. The CDR3 extends over 12 amino acids. CDR3 sequence: CASSPGHYEQYF. As DNA, the CDR3 is TGTGCCAGCAGTCCAGGCCACTACGAGCAGTACTTC.

About this clonotype itself: Being one base from a much bigger clone, this may be a read error. This rearrangement joins TRBV10-3 to TRBJ2-5; 9 nucleotides agree with TRBD1. This CDR3 has 14 amino acids. CDR1 ENHRY and CDR2 SYGVKD come from the germline V gene. The CDR3 protein is CAIGDGQGQETQYF. The CDR3 DNA follows: TGTGCCATCGGTGACGGACAGGGGCAAGAGACCCAGTACTTC.

The table lists this clonotype with many counts. The J gene is TRBJ2-1, the V gene TRBV7-9, with 9 bases identical to TRBD1. The trim removed 0 bases at V and 9 bases at J, leaving 9 bases unmatched. Germline V gene sequence: CDR1 SEHNR, CDR2 FQNEAQ (reference sequence). The CDR3 covers 16 residues. The CDR3 is CASSLALGQGSSEQFF. In nucleotides, the CDR3 is TGTGCCAGCAGCTTAGCTCTGGGACAGGGTAGTTCTGAGCAGTTCTTC.

This clonotype was counted only a few times. This chain uses TRBV27 with TRBJ1-1, with D hard to call. Germline-derived CDR1 and CDR2 are MNHEY and SMNVEV (reference sequence). The CDR3 loop spans 14 amino acids. V shed 5 bases and J shed 1 base, with 11 bases lying between them. The chain's CDR3 is CASSPVGSNTEAFF. In nucleotides, the CDR3 is TGTGCCAGCAGTCCCGTCGGGTCGAACACTGAAGCTTTCTTT.

This clonotype was seen at least ten times. This chain uses TRBV7-6 with TRBJ2-5, with 9 bases identical to TRBD1. The CDR3 runs to 14 residues. From germline, CDR1 is SGHVS and CDR2 FNYEAQ. V lost 1 base, J lost 4 bases, and 1 base stayed unmatched. The CDR3 spells CASSLVQGAETQYF. CDR3 nucleotides: TGTGCCAGCAGCTTAGTACAGGGGGCAGAGACCCAGTACTTC.

This clonotype was seen a few times. The chain carries TRBV6-2 or TRBV6-3 and TRBJ2-1; D is tentatively TRBD1 or TRBD2 (5 bases each). Germline V gene sequence: CDR1 MNHEY, CDR2 SVGEGT. The V gene lost 5 bases and the J gene lost 6 bases, with 20 bases spanning the gap. The CDR3 runs 16 residues. The chain's CDR3 is CASSTDGVGASNEQFF. The CDR3 DNA reads TGTGCCAGCAGTACCGACGGGGTCGGGGCGAGCAATGAGCAGTTCTTC.

This clonotype turned up a few times. This sequence joins TRBV5-6 and TRBJ2-2; D ambiguous. This CDR3 comprises 12 residues. Per the germline V gene, CDR1 is SGHDT and CDR2 is YYEEEE. The V gene lost 0 bases and the J gene lost 7 bases, with 4 bases spanning the gap. The CDR3 loop reads CASSLGDGELFF. CDR3 bases: TGTGCCAGCAGCTTGGGCGACGGGGAGCTGTTTTTT.

As regards this clonotype: A read error may be the cause here, since a much bigger clone is one base away. The chain recombines TRBV6-1 with TRBJ2-1; TRBD1 is a possible D gene (5 bases). The germline V gene encodes CDR1 MNHNS and CDR2 SASEGT. Between the trimmed V and J ends, which lost 8 bases and 8 bases, there was a span of 16 bases. The CDR3 length is 13 residues. The CDR3 coding sequence is TGTGCCAGCGCAAACGGAAGGGGCGATGAGCAGTTCTTC. It specifies CASANGRGDEQFF.

This clonotype has a handful of counts. The chain recombines TRBV19 with TRBJ2-1; D tentatively reads TRBD1 or TRBD2 (5 bases each). V was cut by 7 bases and J by 1 base, with 17 bases left in between. This CDR3 has 16 residues. CDR1 is LNHDA and CDR2 is SQIVND in the germline V gene (reference sequence). The CDR3 region has the DNA TGTGCCAGTACCCAAGAGGGGTTCGGGTCCTACAATGAGCAGTTCTTC. This codes for CASTQEGFGSYNEQFF.

This clonotype was found many times. This CDR3 reads CAWNGVEEKLFF. CDR3 DNA: TGTGCCTGGAATGGGGTTGAGGAAAAACTGTTTTTT. The chain joins TRBV30 to TRBJ1-4; D is undetermined. V was trimmed by 4 bases and J by 8 bases, leaving 11 bases between them. The CDR3 extends over 12 amino acids. Germline CDR1 reads GTSNPN; CDR2 reads SVGIG (reference sequence).

This clonotype was observed many times. One end of the junction varies from germline; a read error may be responsible. V is TRBV4-1 and J is TRBJ2-3, with D possibly being TRBD1 or TRBD2 (5 bases each). The CDR3 sequence is 14 residues long. CDR1 is MGHRA, CDR2 YSYEKL, per germline. This CDR3 reads CASSPGPSTDTQYF. The CDR3, as DNA: TGTGCCAGCAGCCCGGGACCGAGCACAGATACGCAGTATTTT.

This clonotype was recorded many times. The chain carries TRBV2 and TRBJ2-5, with D tentatively TRBD1 (6 bases). Germline V gives CDR1 SNHLY, CDR2 FYNNEI. Trimming removed 6 bases from V and 2 bases from J, with 16 bases in between. This CDR3 region has 15 residues. CDR3 loop: CASSAWTAKQETQYF. The CDR3 nucleotides are TGTGCCAGCAGCGCTTGGACAGCCAAGCAAGAGACCCAGTACTTC.

The V and J genes are TRBV7-9 and TRBJ2-2, with D perhaps assigned TRBD1 or TRBD2 (5 bases each). The V end was cut by 3 bases, the J end by 3 bases, with 14 bases between. The germline V gene encodes CDR1 SEHNR and CDR2 FQNEAQ (reference sequence). The CDR3 sequence is 16 residues long. The CDR3 region is CASSFVAWGDTGELFF. CDR3 in DNA: TGTGCCAGCAGCTTCGTAGCGTGGGGCGACACCGGGGAGCTGTTTTTT.

At least ten counts were recorded for this clonotype. The V call is TRBV20-1, the J call TRBJ1-2, with a tentative D call TRBD1 (5 bases). This CDR3 contains 10 residues. V gave up 1 base and J gave up 8 bases, with 5 bases separating them. Germline V gives CDR1 DFQATT, CDR2 SNEGSKA (reference sequence). The CDR3 DNA reads as TGCAGTGCTAGAGGGGGGGGCTACACCTTC. Its translation is CSARGGGYTF.

A few counts support this clonotype. The chain employs TRBV7-6 and TRBJ1-1; D might be TRBD1 (6 bases). Trimming took off 2 bases at V and 0 bases at J, with 16 bases between the two ends. The CDR3 sequence is 17 residues long. Germline V gene sequence: CDR1 SGHVS, CDR2 FNYEAQ. The CDR3 DNA reads TGTGCCAGCAGCTTACAGGGGATGGGGAGCATGAACACTGAAGCTTTCTTT. Translated: CASSLQGMGSMNTEAFF.

At least ten counts were recorded for this clonotype. The genes are TRBV29-1 and TRBJ2-7, with D perhaps TRBD2 (7 bases). This CDR3 is built from 13 residues. The germline V gene has CDR1 SQVTM and CDR2 ANQGSEA. The V gene lost 7 bases and the J gene lost 6 bases, with 19 bases spanning the gap. Here the CDR3 reads CSAVGGGAREQYF. CDR3 DNA: TGCAGCGCCGTAGGGGGGGGGGCGCGCGAGCAGTACTTC.

This clonotype was detected only a few times. The rearrangement links TRBV7-2 to TRBJ2-2; perhaps TRBD1 as D (5 bases). The germline V and J ends were trimmed by 5 bases and 10 bases, with 11 bases remaining between them. Germline CDR1 reads SGHTA; CDR2 reads FQGNSA. The CDR3 is 12 amino acids. The CDR3 is CASSPTGAELFF. Here the CDR3 DNA reads TGTGCCAGCAGCCCGACTGGGGCGGAGCTGTTTTTT.

This clonotype came up many times. The gene calls are TRBV4-1 and TRBJ2-3; D not resolved. The germline V gene encodes CDR1 MGHRA and CDR2 YSYEKL. V lost 4 bases and J 7 bases, leaving 9 bases between the germline ends. The CDR3 covers 12 residues. The CDR3 protein is CASSRNWNTQYF. In DNA, the CDR3 is TGCGCCAGCAGCCGAAACTGGAATACGCAGTATTTT.

J is TRBJ2-2 and V is TRBV9, with 10 bases matching TRBD2. Per germline, CDR1 SGDLS and CDR2 YYNGEE. V trimming: 0 bases; J trimming: 0 bases; junction bases outside the gene matches: 2. The CDR3 loop spans 17 amino acids. The CDR3 DNA reads as TGTGCCAGCAGCGTAGTAAGCGGGAGGGCGAACACCGGGGAGCTGTTTTTT. Translation gives CASSVVSGRANTGELFF.